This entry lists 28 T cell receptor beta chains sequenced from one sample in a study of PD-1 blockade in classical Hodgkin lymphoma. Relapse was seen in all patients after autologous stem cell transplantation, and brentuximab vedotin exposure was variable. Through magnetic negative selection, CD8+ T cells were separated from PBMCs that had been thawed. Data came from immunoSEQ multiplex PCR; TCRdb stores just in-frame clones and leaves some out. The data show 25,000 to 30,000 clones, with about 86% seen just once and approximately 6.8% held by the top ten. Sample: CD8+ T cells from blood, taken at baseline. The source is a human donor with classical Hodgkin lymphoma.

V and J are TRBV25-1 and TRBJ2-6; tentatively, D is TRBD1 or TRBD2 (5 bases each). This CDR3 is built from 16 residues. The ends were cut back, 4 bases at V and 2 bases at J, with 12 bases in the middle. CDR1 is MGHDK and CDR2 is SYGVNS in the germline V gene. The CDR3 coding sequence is TGTGCCAGCAGTGGGAGCAGGGACGCTGGGGCCAACGTCCTGACTTTC. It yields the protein CASSGSRDAGANVLTF.

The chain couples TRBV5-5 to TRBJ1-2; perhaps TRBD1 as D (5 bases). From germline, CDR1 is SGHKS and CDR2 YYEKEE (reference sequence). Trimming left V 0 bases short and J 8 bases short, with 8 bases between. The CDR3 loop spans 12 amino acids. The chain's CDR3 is CASSLGGVGYTF. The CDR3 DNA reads TGTGCCAGCAGCTTGGGGGGCGTAGGCTACACCTTC.

The chain's CDR3 is CASSAPTGYGYTF. The DNA of the CDR3 is TGTGCCAGTAGTGCCCCGACAGGCTATGGCTACACCTTC. This chain joins TRBV19 and TRBJ1-2, with a possible D match to TRBD1 (6 bases). This CDR3 has 13 amino acids. Germline loops: CDR1 LNHDA, CDR2 SQIVND (reference sequence). V lost 5 bases and J lost 4, with 11 bases in between.

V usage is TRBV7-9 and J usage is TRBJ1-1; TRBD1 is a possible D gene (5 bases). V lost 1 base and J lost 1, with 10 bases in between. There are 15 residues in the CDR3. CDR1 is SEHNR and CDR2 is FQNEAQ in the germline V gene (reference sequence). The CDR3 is CASSLVQGGNTEAFF. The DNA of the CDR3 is TGTGCCAGCAGCTTAGTCCAGGGCGGGAACACTGAAGCTTTCTTT. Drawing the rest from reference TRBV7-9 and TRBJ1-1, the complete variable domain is DTGVSQNPRHKITKRGQNVTFRCDPISEHNRLYWYRQTLGQGPEFLTYFQNEAQLEKSRLLSDRFSAERPKGSFSTLEIQRTEQGDSAMYLCASSLVQGGNTEAFFGQGTRLTVV.

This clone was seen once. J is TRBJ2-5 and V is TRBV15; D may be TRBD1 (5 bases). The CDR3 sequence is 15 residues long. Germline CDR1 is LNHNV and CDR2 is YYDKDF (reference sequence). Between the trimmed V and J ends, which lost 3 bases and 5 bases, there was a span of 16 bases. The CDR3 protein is CATSSEQVTQETQYF. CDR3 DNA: TGTGCCACCAGCAGCGAACAGGTGACCCAGGAGACCCAGTACTTC.

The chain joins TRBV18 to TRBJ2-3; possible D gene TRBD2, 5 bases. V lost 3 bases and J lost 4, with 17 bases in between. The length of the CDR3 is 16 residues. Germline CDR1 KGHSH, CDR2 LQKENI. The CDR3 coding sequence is TGTGCCAGCTCACCGACGAGGGCTTTAGGCTCAGATACGCAGTATTTT. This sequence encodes CASSPTRALGSDTQYF. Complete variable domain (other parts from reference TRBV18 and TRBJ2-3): NAGVMQNPRHLVRRRGQEARLRCSPMKGHSHVYWYRQLPEEGLKFMVYLQKENIIDESGMPKERFSAEFPKEGPSILRIQQVVRGDSAAYFCASSPTRALGSDTQYFGPGTRLTVL.

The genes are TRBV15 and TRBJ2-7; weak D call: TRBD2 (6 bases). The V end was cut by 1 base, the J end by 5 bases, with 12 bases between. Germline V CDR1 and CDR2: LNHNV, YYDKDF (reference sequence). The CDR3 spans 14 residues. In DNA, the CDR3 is TGTGCCACCAGCAGAGCGGCCTCGGGGGACGAGCAGTACTTC. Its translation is CATSRAASGDEQYF.

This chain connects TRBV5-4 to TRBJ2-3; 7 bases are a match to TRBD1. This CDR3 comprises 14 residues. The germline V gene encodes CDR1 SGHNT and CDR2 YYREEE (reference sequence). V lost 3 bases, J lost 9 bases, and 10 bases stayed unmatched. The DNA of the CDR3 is TGTGCCAGCAGCTCTCCCCTAGGGGGCGGGACGCAGTATTTT. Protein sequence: CASSSPLGGGTQYF.

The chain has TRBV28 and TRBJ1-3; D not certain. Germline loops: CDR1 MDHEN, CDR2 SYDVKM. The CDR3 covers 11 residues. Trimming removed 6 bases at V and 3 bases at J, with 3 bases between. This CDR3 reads CASSRGNTIYF. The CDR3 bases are TGTGCCAGCAGCCGTGGAAACACCATATATTTT.

In DNA form, the CDR3 reads TGTGCCAGTTCCCCCCCCAGCACAGATACGCAGTATTTT. Its translation is CASSPPSTDTQYF. This sequence joins TRBV9 and TRBJ2-3; no reliable D call. The V end lost 8 bases, the J end lost 0 bases, and 10 bases lay between the germline ends. The germline V gene has CDR1 SGDLS and CDR2 YYNGEE. The CDR3 is made up of 13 amino acids.

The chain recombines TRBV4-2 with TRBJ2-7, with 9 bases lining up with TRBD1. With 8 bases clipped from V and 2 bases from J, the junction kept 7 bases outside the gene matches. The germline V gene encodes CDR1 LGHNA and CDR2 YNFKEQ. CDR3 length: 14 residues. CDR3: CASQAGQGAYEQYF. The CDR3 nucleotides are TGTGCCAGCCAGGCGGGACAGGGAGCCTACGAGCAGTACTTC.

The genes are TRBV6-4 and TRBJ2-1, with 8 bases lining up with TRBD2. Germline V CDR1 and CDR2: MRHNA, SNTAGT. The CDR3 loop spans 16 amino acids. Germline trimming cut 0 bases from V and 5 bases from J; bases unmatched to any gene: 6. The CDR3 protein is CASSDSSGGPNNEQFF. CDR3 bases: TGTGCCAGCAGTGACTCTTCGGGAGGGCCTAACAATGAGCAGTTCTTC.

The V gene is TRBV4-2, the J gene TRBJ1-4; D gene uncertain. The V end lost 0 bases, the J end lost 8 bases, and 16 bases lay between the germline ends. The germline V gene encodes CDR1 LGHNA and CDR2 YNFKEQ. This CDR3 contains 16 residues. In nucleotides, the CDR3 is TGTGCCAGCAGCCAAGAATTGGGGATGGGAAGGGAAAAACTGTTTTTT. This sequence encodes CASSQELGMGREKLFF.

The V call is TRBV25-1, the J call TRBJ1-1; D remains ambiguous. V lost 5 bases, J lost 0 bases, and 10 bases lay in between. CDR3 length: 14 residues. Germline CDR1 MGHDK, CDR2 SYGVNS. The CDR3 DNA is TGTGCCAGCAGTCCCTCCGGGCTGAACACTGAAGCTTTCTTT. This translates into CASSPSGLNTEAFF.

The CDR3 loop is CASSPPLGSIPEEQYF. For the CDR3, the DNA is TGTGCCAGCAGCCCTCCCTTGGGATCGATTCCTGAAGAGCAGTACTTC. The chain couples TRBV7-9 to TRBJ2-7; no definite D call. Germline loops: CDR1 SEHNR, CDR2 FQNEAQ (reference sequence). V lost 5 bases to trimming and J lost 7 bases, with 24 bases between them. The CDR3 runs 16 residues.

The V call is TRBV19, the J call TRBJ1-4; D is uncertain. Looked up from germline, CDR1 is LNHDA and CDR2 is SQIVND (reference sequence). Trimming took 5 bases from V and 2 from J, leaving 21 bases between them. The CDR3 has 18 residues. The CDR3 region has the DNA TGTGCCAGTAGTCTCCAGGTCTGGCCCGGTGGGACTAATGAAAAACTGTTTTTT. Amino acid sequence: CASSLQVWPGGTNEKLFF.

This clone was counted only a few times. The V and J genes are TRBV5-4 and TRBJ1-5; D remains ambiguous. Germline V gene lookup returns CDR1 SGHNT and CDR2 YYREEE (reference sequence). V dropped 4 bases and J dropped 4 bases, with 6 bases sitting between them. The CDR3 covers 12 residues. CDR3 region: CASSNDNQPQHF. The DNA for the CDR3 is TGTGCCAGCAGCAACGATAATCAGCCCCAGCATTTT.

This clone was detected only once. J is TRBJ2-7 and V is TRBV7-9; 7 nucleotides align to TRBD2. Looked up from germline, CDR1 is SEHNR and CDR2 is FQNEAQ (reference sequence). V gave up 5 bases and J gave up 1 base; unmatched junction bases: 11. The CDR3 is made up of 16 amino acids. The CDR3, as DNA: TGTGCCAGCAGCGTCAGTCTAGCGGCACCTTCCTACGAGCAGTACTTC. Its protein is CASSVSLAAPSYEQYF.

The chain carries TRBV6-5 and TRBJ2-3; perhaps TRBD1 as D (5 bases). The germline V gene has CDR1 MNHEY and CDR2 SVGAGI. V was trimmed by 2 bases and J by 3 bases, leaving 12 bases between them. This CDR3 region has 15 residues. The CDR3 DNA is TGTGCCAGCAGTTACGGGGATAGGGGTACAGATACGCAGTATTTT. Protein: CASSYGDRGTDTQYF.

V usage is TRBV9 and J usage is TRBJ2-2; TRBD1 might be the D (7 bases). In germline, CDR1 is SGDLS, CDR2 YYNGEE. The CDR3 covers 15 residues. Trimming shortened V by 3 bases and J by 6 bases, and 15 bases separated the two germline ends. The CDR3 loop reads CASSARGTVSGELFF. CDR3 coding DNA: TGTGCCAGCAGCGCCCGCGGGACAGTTTCCGGGGAGCTGTTTTTT.

CDR3 residues: CASSFYRGSSNTEAFF. CDR3 nucleotides: TGTGCCAGCAGTTTCTACAGGGGCTCATCGAACACTGAAGCTTTCTTT. The genes are TRBV28 and TRBJ1-1; TRBD1 agrees at 7 bases. From germline, CDR1 is MDHEN and CDR2 SYDVKM. CDR3 length: 16 amino acids. Unmatched junction bases numbered 8, after V lost 3 bases and J lost 1 base.

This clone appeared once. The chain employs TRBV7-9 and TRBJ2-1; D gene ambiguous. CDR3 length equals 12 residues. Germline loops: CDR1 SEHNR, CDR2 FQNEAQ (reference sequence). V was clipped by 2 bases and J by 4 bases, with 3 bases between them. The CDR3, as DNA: TGTGCCAGCAGCTTATCGTACAATGAGCAGTTCTTC. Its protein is CASSLSYNEQFF.

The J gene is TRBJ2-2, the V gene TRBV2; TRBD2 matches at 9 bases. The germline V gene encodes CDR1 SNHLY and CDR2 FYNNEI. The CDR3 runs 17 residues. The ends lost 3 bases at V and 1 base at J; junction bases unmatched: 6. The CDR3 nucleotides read TGTGCCAGCAGTGAGTGGCGGGAGGGCCAGAACACCGGGGAGCTGTTTTTT. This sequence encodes CASSEWREGQNTGELFF.

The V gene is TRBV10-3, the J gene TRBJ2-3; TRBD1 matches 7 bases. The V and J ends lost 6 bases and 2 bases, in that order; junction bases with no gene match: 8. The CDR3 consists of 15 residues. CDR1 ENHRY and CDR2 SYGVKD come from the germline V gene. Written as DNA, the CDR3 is TGTGCCATCAGACCTCGACAGGGAATCACAGATACGCAGTATTTT. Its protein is CAIRPRQGITDTQYF.

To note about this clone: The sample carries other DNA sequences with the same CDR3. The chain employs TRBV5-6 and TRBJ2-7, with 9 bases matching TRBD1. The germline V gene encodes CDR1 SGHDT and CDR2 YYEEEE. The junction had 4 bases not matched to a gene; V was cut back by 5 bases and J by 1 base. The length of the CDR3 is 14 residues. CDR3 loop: CASSPGQGSYEQYF. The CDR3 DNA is TGTGCCAGCAGTCCGGGACAGGGATCCTACGAGCAGTACTTC.

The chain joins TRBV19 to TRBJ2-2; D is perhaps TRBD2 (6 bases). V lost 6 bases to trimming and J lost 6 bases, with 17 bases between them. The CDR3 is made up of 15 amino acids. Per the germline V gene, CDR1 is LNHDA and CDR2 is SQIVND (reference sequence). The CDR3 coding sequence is TGTGCCAGTAGCCCCGGCCCGGGACTGTCCGGGGAGCTGTTTTTT. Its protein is CASSPGPGLSGELFF.

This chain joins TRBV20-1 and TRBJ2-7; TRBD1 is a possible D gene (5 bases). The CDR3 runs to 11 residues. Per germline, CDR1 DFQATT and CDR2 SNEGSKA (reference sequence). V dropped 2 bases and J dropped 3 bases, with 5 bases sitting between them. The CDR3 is CSARQGYEQYF. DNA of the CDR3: TGCAGTGCTAGACAGGGCTACGAGCAGTACTTC.

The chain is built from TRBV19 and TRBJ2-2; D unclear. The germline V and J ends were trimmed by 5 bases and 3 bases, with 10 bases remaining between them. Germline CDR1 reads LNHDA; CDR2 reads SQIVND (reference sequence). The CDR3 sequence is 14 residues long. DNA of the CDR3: TGTGCCAGTAGTCTGGGATGGTACACCGGGGAGCTGTTTTTT. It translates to CASSLGWYTGELFF.